The sequence of this T cell receptor beta chain was determined in a study of blood T cell repertoires in COVID-19. The wider study: T cells, B-cell-depleted T cells, or PBMCs provided the cDNA or gDNA that served as material.

CDR3 size: 16 residues. Germline CDR1 and CDR2: MGHRA and YSYEKL. V was trimmed by 3 bases and J by 5 bases, leaving 19 bases between them. The data were produced by immunoSEQ multiplex PCR, yet TCRdb's version contains in-frame clones alone and is incomplete. The table records about 130,000 clones, around 89% of them present only once. Material for sequencing was peripheral blood. The V call is TRBV4-1, the J call TRBJ2-5; D is possibly TRBD2 (6 bases). This clonotype was obtained from a man in his sixties with COVID-19, enrolled during active disease. The CDR3 sequence: CASSHSRDSGRETQYF. CDR3 DNA sequence: TGCGCCAGCAGCCACAGCCGGGACTCCGGACGGGAGACCCAGTACTTC.